This T cell receptor beta chain was recorded in a study of tumor-infiltrating lymphocytes in primary liver carcinoma. Overall study: Those enrolled were patients of both sexes, who were aged 30 to 69 years. There were roughly 3.5 to 7.13 million productive TCRbeta reads per sample, a yield similar across tissue types.

From approximately 530 ng of total RNA, TCR beta-specific cDNA was reverse-transcribed using a constant-region primer. Investigators got TCR beta libraries out of three nested multiplex PCR rounds, done with slightly modified ARM-PCR. It was with TRBV1-TRBV30 forward primers and a C-beta reverse primer that the first two PCR rounds were run, at roughly 10 cycles each. Using its own MiXCR run on the multiplex PCR reads, TCRdb lists one record per CDR3 protein. Among about 200,000 distinct CDR3 sequences listed, approximately 80% were seen once. DNA and RNA were both co-extracted from 20-30 mg of bulk tissue that had not been sorted. Every single tumor sample held over 85% viable tumor cells. Concerning this clonotype itself: Antigen unknown.

Study-level points and caveats: Overlap in tumor-adjacent and tumor-blood pairs fell below that of tumor region pairs.

This CDR3 contains 14 residues. Germline-derived CDR1 and CDR2 are LNHDA and SQIVND (reference sequence). Sequenced input: tumor tissue from primary liver carcinoma. The chain carries TRBV19 and TRBJ1-6; TRBD1 is a possible D gene (6 bases). The TCR was taken from a man aged 35-49 years with primary liver carcinoma and hepatitis B virus infection. The CDR3 nucleotides are TGTCCCTCGGGCGGGAACAGGGATAATTCACCCCTCCACTTT. Translation: CPSGGNRDNSPLHF.